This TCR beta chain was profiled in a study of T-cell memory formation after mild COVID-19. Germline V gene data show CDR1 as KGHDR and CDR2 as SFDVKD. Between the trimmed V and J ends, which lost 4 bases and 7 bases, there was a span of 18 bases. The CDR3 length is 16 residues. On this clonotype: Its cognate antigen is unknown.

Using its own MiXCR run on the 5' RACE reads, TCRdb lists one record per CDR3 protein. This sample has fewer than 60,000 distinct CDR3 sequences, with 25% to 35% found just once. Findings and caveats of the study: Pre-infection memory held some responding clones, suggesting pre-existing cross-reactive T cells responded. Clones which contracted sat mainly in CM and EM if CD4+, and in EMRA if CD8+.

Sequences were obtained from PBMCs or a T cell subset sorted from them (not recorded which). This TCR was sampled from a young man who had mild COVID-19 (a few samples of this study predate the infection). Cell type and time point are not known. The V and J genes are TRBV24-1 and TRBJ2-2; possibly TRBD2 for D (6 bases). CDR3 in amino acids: CATSDPRRGTHGELFF. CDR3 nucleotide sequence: TGTGCCACCAGTGACCCTCGACGGGGGACCCACGGGGAGCTGTTTTTT.